One T cell receptor (beta chain) is described in this entry. Its antigen is not known. Data came from immunoSEQ multiplex PCR; TCRdb stores just in-frame clones and leaves some out. The sample lists 140,000 to 150,000 clones, about 93% occurring once. The sample is drawn from a study of T cell responses to AZD1222 COVID-19 vaccine. Across the study: Second-dose recipients at about 4 or about 12 weeks were treated as one pooled group.

Overall study results and limits: The span of vaccine-associated CD4 TCRs extended across spike, with dominance at 160-218 and 743-854. Two doses of AZD1222 preceded a rise in Spike-specific TCR breadth and depth. Females made up more of the donors, who were largely white British, and clonal diversity may have come out too low.

Germline assignment: CDR1 SGHTA and CDR2 FQGNSA. The CDR3 covers 16 residues. With V trimmed by 8 bases and J by 9 bases, 19 bases remained unmatched. This sequence originates from an adult in good health. The material sequenced was peripheral blood, taken on day 0 of AZD1222 vaccination. This chain connects TRBV7-2 to TRBJ2-1; 7 nucleotides match TRBD1. CDR3 coding DNA: TGTGCCAGCTACGACTTGGGACAGATATATGCGGGTGAGCAGTTCTTC. Translating it yields CASYDLGQIYAGEQFF.